The T cell receptor beta chain under discussion was sequenced for a study of CD8 T cells in Susac syndrome. The germline V gene encodes CDR1 SGHRS and CDR2 YFSETQ. This CDR3 is built from 13 residues. Trimming left V 7 bases short and J 8 bases short, with 15 bases between. Random hexamers were used to reverse transcribe an amount of roughly 0.45 to 1 ug RNA. The method of amplification for TCR beta CDR3 was immunoSEQ multiplex PCR, covering 54 Vbeta and 13 Jbeta. TCRdb called the immunoSEQ multiplex PCR reads again in MiXCR, with one record for every CDR3 protein. Of a few hundred thousand distinct CDR3 sequences detected, around 96% appear once; the ten largest clones hold 0.085% to 0.1%. Blood CD8+ and CD4+ T cells underwent high-throughput TCR beta sequencing.

Sequenced sample: CD4+ T cells from PBMCs. The V gene is TRBV5-1, the J gene TRBJ2-2; D might be TRBD1 (5 bases). This TCR derives from a human donor with multiple sclerosis. The CDR3 region is CASRTTDYGELFF. In DNA, the CDR3 is TGCGCCAGCCGAACGACAGATTATGGGGAGCTGTTTTTT.